The next 11 T cell receptor beta chains were all read from a single sample in a study of cytomegalovirus exposure and HLA in healthy donors. PCR primers comprised 60 Vbeta and 13 Jbeta primers. Profiled with immunoSEQ multiplex PCR; TCRdb holds only in-frame clones, not every one. The data hold more than 60,000 clones, with 76% observed a single time. The specimen was PBMCs. All receptors come from a man between 18 and 29 years old in good health and CMV-seronegative.

This rearrangement joins TRBV5-1 to TRBJ2-7; possible D gene TRBD2, 6 bases. Trimming left V 5 bases short and J 5 bases short, with 14 bases between. The CDR3 runs to 13 residues. From germline, CDR1 is SGHRS and CDR2 YFSETQ. The CDR3 DNA is TGCGCCAGCAGGACGGGCGGGGCGGACGAGCAGTACTTC. This codes for CASRTGGADEQYF. The variable domain in full, with the rest retrieved from reference TRBV5-1 and TRBJ2-7, is KAGVTQTPRYLIKTRGQQVTLSCSPISGHRSVSWYQQTPGQGLQFLFEYFSETQRNKGNFPGRFSGRQFSNSRSEMNVSTLELGDSALYLCASRTGGADEQYFGPGTRLTVT.

The genes are TRBV2 and TRBJ1-4; 7 positions agree with TRBD1. The CDR3 loop spans 15 amino acids. Germline lookup yields CDR1 SNHLY and CDR2 FYNNEI. Trimming cost V 3 bases and J 6 bases; bases outside gene matches: 7. The CDR3 spells CASSERQGAYEKLFF. In nucleotides, the CDR3 is TGTGCCAGCAGTGAGAGACAGGGAGCATATGAAAAACTGTTTTTT.

The V and J genes are TRBV7-9 and TRBJ2-7; a weak D match, TRBD2 (7 bases). Germline assignment: CDR1 SEHNR and CDR2 FQNEAQ (reference sequence). Deletions cut 5 bases from V and 6 bases from J, with 23 bases between. The CDR3 consists of 16 residues. This CDR3 is CASSPPGGARLTEQYF. The CDR3 nucleotides read TGTGCCAGCAGCCCACCTGGGGGGGCGCGGTTGACCGAGCAGTACTTC. The whole variable domain, filled in from reference TRBV7-9 and TRBJ2-7, reads DTGVSQNPRHKITKRGQNVTFRCDPISEHNRLYWYRQTLGQGPEFLTYFQNEAQLEKSRLLSDRFSAERPKGSFSTLEIQRTEQGDSAMYLCASSPPGGARLTEQYFGPGTRLTVT.

The chain employs TRBV5-1 and TRBJ1-2; perhaps TRBD1 as D (6 bases). Germline CDR1 and CDR2: SGHRS and YFSETQ. The V end lost 9 bases, the J end lost 2 bases, and 17 bases lay between the germline ends. The CDR3 totals 14 residues. In nucleotides, the CDR3 is TGCGCCACCTCACGGGGGGCTTGGAACTATGGCTACACCTTC. Protein sequence: CATSRGAWNYGYTF.

The rearrangement joins TRBV6-5 to TRBJ2-3; D not resolved. V lost 6 bases and J 1 base, leaving 11 bases between the germline ends. Per the germline V gene, CDR1 is MNHEY and CDR2 is SVGAGI. CDR3 length: 14 residues. The CDR3 DNA sequence: TGTGCCAGCAGGCCCACCTTAGGCACAGATACGCAGTATTTT. Its protein product is CASRPTLGTDTQYF.

The chain is built from TRBV7-8 and TRBJ2-7; TRBD2 matches 13 bases. Trimming took 6 bases from V and 5 from J; bases not matched to a gene: 7. Germline CDR1 SGHVS, CDR2 FQNEAQ. The CDR3 has 15 amino acids. The CDR3 nucleotides are TGTGCCAGCAGACCCGGGACTAGCGGGGCAGACGAGCAGTACGTC. Translating gives CASRPGTSGADEQYV.

V usage is TRBV10-3 and J usage is TRBJ2-5; TRBD1 matches at 7 bases. This CDR3 region has 15 residues. V lost 2 bases to trimming and J lost 1 base; unmatched junction nucleotides: 4. The V gene's germline CDR1 is ENHRY and CDR2 SYGVKD. CDR3 nucleotides: TGTGCCATCAGTGAGATAGGGGGCGCCCAAGAGACCCAGTACTTC. It yields the protein CAISEIGGAQETQYF.

This clone was observed a few times. This chain uses TRBV4-1 with TRBJ1-4, with 9 bases aligning to TRBD1. Germline CDR1 is MGHRA and CDR2 is YSYEKL. Trimming took 3 bases from V and 6 from J; bases not matched to a gene: 5. The CDR3 contains 15 residues. CDR3 protein: CASSQEQGAHEKLFF. For the CDR3, the DNA is TGCGCCAGCAGCCAGGAACAGGGGGCTCATGAAAAACTGTTTTTT.

This chain joins TRBV21-1 and TRBJ2-7; the table's D call, TRBD1, has no DNA check behind it. TRBV21-1 is flagged as a pseudogene. CDR3 length: 15 residues. CDR3 in DNA: TGTGCCAGCAGCACGATAAACAGGCTTGGGTACGAGCAGTACTTC. It translates to CASSTINRLGYEQYF.

The rearrangement uses TRBV7-2 and TRBJ2-3, with no clear D. This CDR3 is built from 14 residues. Per the germline V gene, CDR1 is SGHTA and CDR2 is FQGNSA. Between the trimmed V and J ends, which lost 3 bases and 2 bases, there was a span of 9 bases. CDR3 residues: CASSFTPLTDTQYF. The CDR3 nucleotides read TGTGCCAGCAGCTTCACACCCCTCACAGATACGCAGTATTTT.

The chain has TRBV5-1 and TRBJ2-5; 8 bases match TRBD1. The germline V gene encodes CDR1 SGHRS and CDR2 YFSETQ. J lost 4 bases, V lost 0 bases, and 8 bases had no gene match. There are 16 residues in the CDR3. The CDR3 sequence: CASSLVDRGEGETQYF. The CDR3 nucleotides are TGCGCCAGCAGCTTGGTCGACAGGGGAGAAGGAGAGACCCAGTACTTC.